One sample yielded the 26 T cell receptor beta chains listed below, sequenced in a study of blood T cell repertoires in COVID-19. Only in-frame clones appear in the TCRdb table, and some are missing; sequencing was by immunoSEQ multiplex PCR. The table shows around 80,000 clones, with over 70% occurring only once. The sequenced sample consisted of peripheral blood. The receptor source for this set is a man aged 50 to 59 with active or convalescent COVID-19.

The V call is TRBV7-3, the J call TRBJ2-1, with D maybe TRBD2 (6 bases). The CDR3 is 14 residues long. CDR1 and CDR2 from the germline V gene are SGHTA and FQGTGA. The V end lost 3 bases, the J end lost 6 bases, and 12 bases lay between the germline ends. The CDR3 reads CASSLFPGGNEQFF. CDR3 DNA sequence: TGTGCCAGCAGCTTGTTTCCCGGGGGCAATGAGCAGTTCTTC.

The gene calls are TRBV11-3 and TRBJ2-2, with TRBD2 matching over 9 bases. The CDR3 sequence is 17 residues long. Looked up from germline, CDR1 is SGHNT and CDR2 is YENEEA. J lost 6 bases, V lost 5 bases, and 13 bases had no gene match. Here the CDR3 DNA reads TGTGCCAGCAGCCCCCCCTGGCGGGGGGGATCCCCCGGGGAGCTGTTTTTT. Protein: CASSPPWRGGSPGELFF.

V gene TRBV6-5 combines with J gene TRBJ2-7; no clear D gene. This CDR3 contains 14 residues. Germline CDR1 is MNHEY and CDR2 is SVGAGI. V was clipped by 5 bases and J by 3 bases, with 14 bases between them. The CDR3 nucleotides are TGTGCCAGCAGTCGCCATCATGCGAGCTACGAGCAGTACTTC. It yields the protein CASSRHHASYEQYF.

CDR3 in amino acids: CAISELTGGGKTQYF. Here the CDR3 DNA reads TGTGCCATCAGTGAGTTGACAGGGGGCGGGAAGACCCAGTACTTC. The rearrangement joins TRBV10-3 to TRBJ2-5; 10 nucleotides align to TRBD1. Germline-derived CDR1 and CDR2 are ENHRY and SYGVKD. The CDR3 runs 15 residues. V trimming: 1 base; J trimming: 6 bases; junction bases outside the gene matches: 5.

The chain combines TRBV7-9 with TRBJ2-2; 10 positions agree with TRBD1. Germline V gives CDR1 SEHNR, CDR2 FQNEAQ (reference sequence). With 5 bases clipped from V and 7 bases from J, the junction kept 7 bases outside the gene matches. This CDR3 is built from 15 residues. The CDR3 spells CASSRQGAMVGELFF. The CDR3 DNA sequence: TGTGCCAGCAGCCGACAGGGGGCGATGGTCGGGGAGCTGTTTTTT.

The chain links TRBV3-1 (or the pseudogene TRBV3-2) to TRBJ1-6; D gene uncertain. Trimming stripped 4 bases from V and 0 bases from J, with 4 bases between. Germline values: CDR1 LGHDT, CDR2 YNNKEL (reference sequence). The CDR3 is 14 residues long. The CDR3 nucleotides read TGTGCCAGCAGCCGAGGCTCCTATAATTCACCCCTCCACTTT. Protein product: CASSRGSYNSPLHF.

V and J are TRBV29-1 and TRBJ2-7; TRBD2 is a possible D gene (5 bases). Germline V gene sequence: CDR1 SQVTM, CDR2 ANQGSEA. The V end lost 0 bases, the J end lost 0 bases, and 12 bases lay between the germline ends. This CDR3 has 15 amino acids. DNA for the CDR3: TGCAGCGTTGAAGATGGCTCACGGGGCTCCTACGAGCAGTACTTC. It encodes CSVEDGSRGSYEQYF.

The CDR3 DNA follows: TGTGCCAGCAGCCAAGAAACCGGGGGGGCGGCTGAGCAGTACTTC. This encodes CASSQETGGAAEQYF. The chain uses TRBV3-1 (or the pseudogene TRBV3-2) and TRBJ2-7; 8 bases line up with TRBD2. J was trimmed by 7 bases and V by 0 bases; bases with no gene match: 8. The CDR3 length is 15 residues. Germline V gives CDR1 LGHDT, CDR2 YNNKEL (reference sequence).

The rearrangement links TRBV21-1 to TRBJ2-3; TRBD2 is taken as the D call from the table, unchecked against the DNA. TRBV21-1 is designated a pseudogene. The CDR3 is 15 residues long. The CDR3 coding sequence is TGTGCCAGCAGCAAAAGCAAGTTTAGGGAGGATACGCAGTATTTT. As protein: CASSKSKFREDTQYF.

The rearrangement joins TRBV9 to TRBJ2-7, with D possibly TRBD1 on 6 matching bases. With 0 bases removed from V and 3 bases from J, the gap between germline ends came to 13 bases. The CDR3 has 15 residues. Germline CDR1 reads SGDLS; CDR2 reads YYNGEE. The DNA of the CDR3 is TGTGCCAGCAGCGTAGATACAGGGACGGTCTACGAGCAGTACTTC. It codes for CASSVDTGTVYEQYF. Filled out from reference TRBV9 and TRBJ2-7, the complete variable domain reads DSGVTQTPKHLITATGQRVTLRCSPRSGDLSVYWYQQSLDQGLQFLIQYYNGEERAKGNILERFSAQQFPDLHSELNLSSLELGDSALYFCASSVDTGTVYEQYFGPGTRLTVT.

The DNA of the CDR3 is TGTGCCAGCATCCAAGCGGGGGTCTCCTACAATGAGCAGTTCTTC. It yields the protein CASIQAGVSYNEQFF. The chain uses TRBV27 and TRBJ2-1; TRBD2 aligns across 8 bases. This CDR3 has 15 residues. Trimming cost V 7 bases and J 0 bases; bases outside gene matches: 5. Germline V CDR1 and CDR2: MNHEY, SMNVEV (reference sequence).

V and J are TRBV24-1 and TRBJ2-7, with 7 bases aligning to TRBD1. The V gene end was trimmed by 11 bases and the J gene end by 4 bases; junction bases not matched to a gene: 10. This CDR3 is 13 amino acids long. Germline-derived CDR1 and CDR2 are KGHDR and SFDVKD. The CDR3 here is CARPGQSSYEQYF. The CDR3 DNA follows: TGTGCCAGGCCGGGACAGTCTTCTTACGAGCAGTACTTC.

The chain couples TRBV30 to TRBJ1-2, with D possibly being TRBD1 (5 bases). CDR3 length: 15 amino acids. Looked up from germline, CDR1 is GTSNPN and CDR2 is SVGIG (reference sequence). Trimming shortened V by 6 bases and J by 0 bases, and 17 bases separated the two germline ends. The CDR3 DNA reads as TGTGCCTGCTCCCGGCCGACAGAGTCTAACTATGGCTACACCTTC. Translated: CACSRPTESNYGYTF. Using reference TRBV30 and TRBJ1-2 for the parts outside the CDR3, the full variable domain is SQTIHQWPATLVQPVGSPLSLECTVEGTSNPNLYWYRQAAGRGLQLLFYSVGIGQISSEVPQNLSASRPQDRQFILSSKKLLLSDSGFYLCACSRPTESNYGYTFGSGTRLTVV.

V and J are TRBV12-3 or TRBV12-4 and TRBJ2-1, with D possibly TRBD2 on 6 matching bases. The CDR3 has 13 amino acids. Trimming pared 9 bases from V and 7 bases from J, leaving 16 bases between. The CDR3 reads CARSRGPGNEQFF. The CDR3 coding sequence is TGTGCCAGGTCGCGGGGCCCGGGAAATGAGCAGTTCTTC.

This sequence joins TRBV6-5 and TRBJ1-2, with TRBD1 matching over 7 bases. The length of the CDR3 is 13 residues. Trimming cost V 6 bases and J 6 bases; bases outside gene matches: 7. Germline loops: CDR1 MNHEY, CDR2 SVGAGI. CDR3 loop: CASRRDRDDGYTF. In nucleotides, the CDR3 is TGTGCCAGCAGAAGGGACAGAGACGATGGCTACACCTTC.

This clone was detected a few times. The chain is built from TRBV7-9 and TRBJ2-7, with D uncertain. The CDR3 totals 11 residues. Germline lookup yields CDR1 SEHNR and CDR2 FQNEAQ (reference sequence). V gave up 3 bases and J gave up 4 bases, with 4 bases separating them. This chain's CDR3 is CASSLQYEQYF. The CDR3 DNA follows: TGTGCCAGCAGCTTGCAGTACGAGCAGTACTTC.

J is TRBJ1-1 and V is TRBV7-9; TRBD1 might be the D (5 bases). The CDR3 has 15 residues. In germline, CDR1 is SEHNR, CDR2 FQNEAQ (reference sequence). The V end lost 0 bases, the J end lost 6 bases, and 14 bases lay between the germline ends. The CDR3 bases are TGTGCCAGCAGCTTAGCTAGAAGGGGCGTGGCTGAAGCTTTCTTT. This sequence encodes CASSLARRGVAEAFF.

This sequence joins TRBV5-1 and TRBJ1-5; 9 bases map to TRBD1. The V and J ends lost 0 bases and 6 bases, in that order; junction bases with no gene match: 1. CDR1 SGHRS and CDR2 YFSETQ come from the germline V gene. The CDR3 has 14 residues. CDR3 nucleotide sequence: TGCGCCAGCAGCTTGGGACAGGGGGTTCAGCCCCAGCATTTT. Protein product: CASSLGQGVQPQHF.

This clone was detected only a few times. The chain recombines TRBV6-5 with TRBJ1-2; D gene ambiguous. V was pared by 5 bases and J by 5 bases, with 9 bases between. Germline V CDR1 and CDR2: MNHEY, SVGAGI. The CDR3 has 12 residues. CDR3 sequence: CASSNRYYGYTF. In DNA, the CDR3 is TGTGCCAGCAGTAACCGGTATTATGGCTACACCTTC.

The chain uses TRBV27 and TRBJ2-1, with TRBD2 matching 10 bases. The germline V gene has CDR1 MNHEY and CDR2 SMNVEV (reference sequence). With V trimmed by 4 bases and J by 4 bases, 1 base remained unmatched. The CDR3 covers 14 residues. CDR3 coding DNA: TGTGCCAGCAGTTATAGCGGGGGGTACAATGAGCAGTTCTTC. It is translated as CASSYSGGYNEQFF.

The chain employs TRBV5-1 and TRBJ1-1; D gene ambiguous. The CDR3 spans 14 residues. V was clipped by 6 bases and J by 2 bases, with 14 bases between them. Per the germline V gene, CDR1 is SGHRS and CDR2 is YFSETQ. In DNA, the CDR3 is TGCGCCAGCACCCTCGAGGGAATTAACACTGAAGCTTTCTTT. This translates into CASTLEGINTEAFF. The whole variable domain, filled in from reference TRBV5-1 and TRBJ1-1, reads KAGVTQTPRYLIKTRGQQVTLSCSPISGHRSVSWYQQTPGQGLQFLFEYFSETQRNKGNFPGRFSGRQFSNSRSEMNVSTLELGDSALYLCASTLEGINTEAFFGQGTRLTVV.

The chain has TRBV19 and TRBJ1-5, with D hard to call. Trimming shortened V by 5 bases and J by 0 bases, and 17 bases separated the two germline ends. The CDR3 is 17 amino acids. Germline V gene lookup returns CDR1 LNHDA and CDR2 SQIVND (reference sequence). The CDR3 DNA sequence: TGTGCCAGTAGTGGCCCGATGGGCTCTTATAGCAATCAGCCCCAGCATTTT. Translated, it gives CASSGPMGSYSNQPQHF.

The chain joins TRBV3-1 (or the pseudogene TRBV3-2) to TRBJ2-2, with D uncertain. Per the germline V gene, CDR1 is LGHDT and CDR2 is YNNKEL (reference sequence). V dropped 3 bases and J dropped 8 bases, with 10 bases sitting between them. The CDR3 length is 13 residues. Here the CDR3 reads CASSHGREGELFF. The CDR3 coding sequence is TGTGCCAGCAGCCATGGTAGAGAGGGGGAGCTGTTTTTT.

Here the CDR3 reads CASREEDTIYF. The CDR3 DNA is TGTGCCAGCAGAGAAGAGGACACCATATATTTT. The chain uses TRBV28 and TRBJ1-3, with D hard to call. In germline, CDR1 is MDHEN, CDR2 SYDVKM. V lost 6 bases to trimming and J lost 8 bases, with 8 bases between them. The CDR3 covers 11 residues.

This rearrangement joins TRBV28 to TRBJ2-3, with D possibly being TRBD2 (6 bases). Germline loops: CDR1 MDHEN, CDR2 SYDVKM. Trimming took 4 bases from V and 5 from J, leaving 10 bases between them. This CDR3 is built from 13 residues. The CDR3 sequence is CASSWAGGDTQYF. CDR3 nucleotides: TGTGCCAGCAGTTGGGCCGGGGGAGATACGCAGTATTTT.

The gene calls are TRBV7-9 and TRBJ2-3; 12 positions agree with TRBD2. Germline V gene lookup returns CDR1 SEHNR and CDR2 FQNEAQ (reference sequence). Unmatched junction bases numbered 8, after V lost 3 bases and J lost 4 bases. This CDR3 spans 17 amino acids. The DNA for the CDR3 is TGTGCCAGCAGCTTGGCCGGGACTAGCGGGCGGTCAGATACGCAGTATTTT. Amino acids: CASSLAGTSGRSDTQYF.